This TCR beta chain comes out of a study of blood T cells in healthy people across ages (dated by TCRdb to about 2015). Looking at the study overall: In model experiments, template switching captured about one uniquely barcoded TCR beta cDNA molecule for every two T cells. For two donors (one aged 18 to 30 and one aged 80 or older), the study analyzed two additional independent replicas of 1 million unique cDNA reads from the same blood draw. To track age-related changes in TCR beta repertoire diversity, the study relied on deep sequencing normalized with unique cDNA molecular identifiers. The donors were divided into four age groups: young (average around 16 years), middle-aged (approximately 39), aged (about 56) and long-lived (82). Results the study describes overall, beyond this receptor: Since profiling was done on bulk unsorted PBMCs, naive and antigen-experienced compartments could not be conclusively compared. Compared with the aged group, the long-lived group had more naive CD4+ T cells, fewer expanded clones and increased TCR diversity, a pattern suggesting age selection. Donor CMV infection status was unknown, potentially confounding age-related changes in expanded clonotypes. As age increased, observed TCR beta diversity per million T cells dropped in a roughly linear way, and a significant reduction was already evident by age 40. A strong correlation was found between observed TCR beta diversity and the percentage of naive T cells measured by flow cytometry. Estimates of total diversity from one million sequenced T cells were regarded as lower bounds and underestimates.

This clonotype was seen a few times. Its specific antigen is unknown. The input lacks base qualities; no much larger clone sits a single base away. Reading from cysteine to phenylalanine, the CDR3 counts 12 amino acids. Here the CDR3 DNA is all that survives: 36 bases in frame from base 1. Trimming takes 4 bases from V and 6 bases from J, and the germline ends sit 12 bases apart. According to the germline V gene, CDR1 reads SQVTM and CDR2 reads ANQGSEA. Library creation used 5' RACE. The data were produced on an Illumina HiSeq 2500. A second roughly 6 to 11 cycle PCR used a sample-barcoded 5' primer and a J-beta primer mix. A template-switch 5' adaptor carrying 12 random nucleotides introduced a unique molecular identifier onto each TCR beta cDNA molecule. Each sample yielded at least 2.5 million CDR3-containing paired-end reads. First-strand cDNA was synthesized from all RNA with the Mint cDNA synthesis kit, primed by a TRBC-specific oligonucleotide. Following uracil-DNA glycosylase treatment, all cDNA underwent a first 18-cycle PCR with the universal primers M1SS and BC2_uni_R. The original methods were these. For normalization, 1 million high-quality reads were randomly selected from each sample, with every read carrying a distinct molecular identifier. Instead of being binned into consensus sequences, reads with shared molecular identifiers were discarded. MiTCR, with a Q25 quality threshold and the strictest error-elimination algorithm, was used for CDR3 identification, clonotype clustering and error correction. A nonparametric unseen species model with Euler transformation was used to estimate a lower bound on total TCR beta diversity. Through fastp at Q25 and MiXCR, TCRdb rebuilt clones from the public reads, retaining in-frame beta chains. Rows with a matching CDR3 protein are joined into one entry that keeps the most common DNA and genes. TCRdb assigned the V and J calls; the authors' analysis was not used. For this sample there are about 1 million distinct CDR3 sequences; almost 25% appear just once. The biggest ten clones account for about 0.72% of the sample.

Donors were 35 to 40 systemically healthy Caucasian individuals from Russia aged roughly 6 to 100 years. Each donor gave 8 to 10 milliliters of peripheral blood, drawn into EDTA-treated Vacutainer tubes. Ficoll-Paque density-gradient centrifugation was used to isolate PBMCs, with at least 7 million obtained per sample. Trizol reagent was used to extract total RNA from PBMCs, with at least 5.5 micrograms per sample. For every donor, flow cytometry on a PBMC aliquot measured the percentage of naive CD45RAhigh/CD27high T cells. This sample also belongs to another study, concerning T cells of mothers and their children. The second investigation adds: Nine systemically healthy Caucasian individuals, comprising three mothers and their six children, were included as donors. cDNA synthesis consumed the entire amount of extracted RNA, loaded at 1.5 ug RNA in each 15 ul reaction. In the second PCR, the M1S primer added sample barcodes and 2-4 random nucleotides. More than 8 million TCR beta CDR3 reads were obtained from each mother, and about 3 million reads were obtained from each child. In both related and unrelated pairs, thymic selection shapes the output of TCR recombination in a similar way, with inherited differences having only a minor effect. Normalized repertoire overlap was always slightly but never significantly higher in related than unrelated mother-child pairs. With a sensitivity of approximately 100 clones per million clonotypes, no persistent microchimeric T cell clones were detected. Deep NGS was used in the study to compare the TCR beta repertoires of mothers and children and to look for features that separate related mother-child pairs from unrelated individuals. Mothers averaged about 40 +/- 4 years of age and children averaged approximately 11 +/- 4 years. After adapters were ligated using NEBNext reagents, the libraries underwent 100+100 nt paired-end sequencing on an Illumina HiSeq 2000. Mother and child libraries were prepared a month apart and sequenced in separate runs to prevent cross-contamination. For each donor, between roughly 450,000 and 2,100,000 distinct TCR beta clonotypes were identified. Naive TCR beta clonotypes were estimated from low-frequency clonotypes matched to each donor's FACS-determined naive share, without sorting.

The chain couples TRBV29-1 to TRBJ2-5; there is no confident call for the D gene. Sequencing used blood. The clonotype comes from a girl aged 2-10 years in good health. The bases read TGCAGCGTTGTCGCGGTTTGGAAGACCCAGTACTTC. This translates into CSVVAVWKTQYF.